Shown below are 10 T cell receptor beta chains from a single sample sequenced in a study of T cell responses to AZD1222 COVID-19 vaccine. Repertoires were generated with immunoSEQ multiplex PCR, while TCRdb's copy carries only in-frame clones and drops some. The sample comprises roughly 180,000 clones, 94% of which are singletons, and roughly 1.7% rests with the top ten. Specimen: peripheral blood, collected 28 days after the second AZD1222 dose. The source is an adult who received the AZD1222 COVID-19 vaccine.

This clone occurred once. The CDR3 region has the DNA TGCAGCGTTGAAGGTCCGACAGGGGATGGCTACACCTTC. Protein product: CSVEGPTGDGYTF. The chain couples TRBV29-1 to TRBJ1-2, with 8 bases matching TRBD1. This CDR3 has 13 residues. The V gene's germline CDR1 is SQVTM and CDR2 ANQGSEA. Germline trimming cut 1 base from V and 6 bases from J; bases unmatched to any gene: 4.

J is TRBJ1-3 and V is TRBV19; D ambiguous. The V end was cut by 2 bases, the J end by 0 bases, with 8 bases between. The CDR3 consists of 15 residues. The germline gives CDR1 LNHDA, CDR2 SQIVND (reference sequence). CDR3 residues: CASSIYSYSGNTIYF. The DNA for the CDR3 is TGTGCCAGTAGTATATACTCCTACTCTGGAAACACCATATATTTT.

This clone was found once. In nucleotides, the CDR3 is TGTGCCAGCAGCTTACAGGGGGACTTGCCACCCCTCCACTTT. It is translated as CASSLQGDLPPLHF. This chain joins TRBV7-9 and TRBJ1-6; TRBD1 matches 7 bases. Germline V gives CDR1 SEHNR, CDR2 FQNEAQ (reference sequence). The CDR3 length is 14 residues. V shed 2 bases and J 11 bases; nucleotides not matched to a gene: 6.

The chain links TRBV6-5 to TRBJ1-1; TRBD1 agrees at 7 bases. Germline CDR1 and CDR2: MNHEY and SVGAGI. V shed 7 bases, J shed 10 bases, and the junction held 12 bases outside the gene matches. This CDR3 has 13 residues. The CDR3 here is CASNYRGSGGAFF. The CDR3 DNA is TGTGCCAGCAACTACAGGGGATCCGGAGGAGCTTTCTTT.

The rearrangement links TRBV2 to TRBJ1-1; tentative D call: TRBD1 (6 bases). The V end was cut by 3 bases, the J end by 3 bases, with 8 bases between. The germline gives CDR1 SNHLY, CDR2 FYNNEI. This CDR3 has 13 residues. This chain's CDR3 is CASSERGDTEAFF. The CDR3 DNA reads as TGTGCCAGCAGTGAGAGGGGGGACACTGAAGCTTTCTTT.

CDR3 sequence: CASSKATGAGTGELFF. CDR3 sequence (DNA): TGTGCCAGCAGCAAGGCAACAGGGGCAGGGACCGGGGAGCTGTTTTTT. The J gene is TRBJ2-2, the V gene TRBV7-9, with 7 nucleotides matching TRBD1. The germline V gene has CDR1 SEHNR and CDR2 FQNEAQ (reference sequence). The CDR3 totals 16 residues. The ends lost 5 bases at V and 5 bases at J; junction bases unmatched: 11.

The chain joins TRBV6-5 to TRBJ2-7, with 8 bases fitting TRBD2. This CDR3 region has 14 residues. The germline V gene encodes CDR1 MNHEY and CDR2 SVGAGI. V gave up 10 bases and J gave up 4 bases; unmatched junction bases: 12. CDR3 coding DNA: TGTGCCACAGGGTCGGGCGGGAGGATGTACGAGCAGTACTTC. Translating gives CATGSGGRMYEQYF.

The V call is TRBV28, the J call TRBJ1-2; 8 bases fit TRBD1. CDR3 size: 14 residues. Germline lookup yields CDR1 MDHEN and CDR2 SYDVKM. V was clipped by 2 bases and J by 5 bases; unmatched bases: 4. The CDR3 nucleotides are TGTGCCAGCAGTTTACCTGACAGGGGTTATGGCTACACCTTC. Amino acids: CASSLPDRGYGYTF.

The chain couples TRBV5-1 to TRBJ1-1; 8 nucleotides align to TRBD1. With V trimmed by 0 bases and J by 0 bases, 4 bases remained unmatched. The CDR3 has 16 residues. CDR1 SGHRS and CDR2 YFSETQ come from the germline V gene. The CDR3 loop is CASSLGTGRLNTEAFF. The CDR3 DNA reads as TGCGCCAGCAGCTTGGGGACAGGGCGGTTGAACACTGAAGCTTTCTTT.

V gene TRBV12-3 or TRBV12-4 combines with J gene TRBJ2-4; TRBD1 is a possible D gene (6 bases). CDR3 length: 13 amino acids. V was shortened by 3 bases and J by 8 bases, with 11 bases between the two germline ends. CDR3 DNA: TGTGCCAGCAGTTTTCGTGGGGGCTACATTCAGTACTTC. It translates to CASSFRGGYIQYF.